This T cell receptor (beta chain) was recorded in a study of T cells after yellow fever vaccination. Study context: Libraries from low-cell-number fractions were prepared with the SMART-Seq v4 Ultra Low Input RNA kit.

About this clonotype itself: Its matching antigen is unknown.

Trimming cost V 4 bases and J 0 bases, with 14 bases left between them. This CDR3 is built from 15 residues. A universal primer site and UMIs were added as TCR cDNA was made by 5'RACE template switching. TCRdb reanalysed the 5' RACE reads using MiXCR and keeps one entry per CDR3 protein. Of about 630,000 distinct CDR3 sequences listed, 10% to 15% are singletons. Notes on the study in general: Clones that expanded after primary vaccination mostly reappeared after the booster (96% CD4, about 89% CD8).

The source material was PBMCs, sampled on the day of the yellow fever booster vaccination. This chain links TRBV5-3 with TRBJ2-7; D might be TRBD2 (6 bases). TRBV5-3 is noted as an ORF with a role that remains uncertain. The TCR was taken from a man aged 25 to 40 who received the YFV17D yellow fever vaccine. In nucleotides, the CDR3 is TGTGCCAGAAGCAAGCGGAGGGAGAGCTCCTACGAGCAGTACTTC. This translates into CARSKRRESSYEQYF.